The rows below give T cell receptor beta chains drawn from one sample of a study of blood T cell repertoires in COVID-19. Profiling relied on immunoSEQ multiplex PCR, and the TCRdb table lists in-frame clones only, not all of them. This table has roughly 160,000 clones, 65% to 85% appearing once. Sequenced: PBMCs or T cells enriched from blood (not recorded which). These receptor sequences come from a woman aged 60-70 years who had recovered from COVID-19. Each CDR3 is given with its conserved first and last residue. A D gene is named only where the DNA matches it firmly. Only part of the rows carry a size: once, few, many, or a class if the clone is expanded.

j_gene | v_gene | abundance | len | d_gene | CDR3aa | CDR3nt
TRBJ2-1 | TRBV18 | - | 16 | - | CASSPAGRFSYNEQFF | TGTGCCAGCTCACCAGCGGGGCGGTTCTCCTACAATGAGCAGTTCTTC
TRBJ1-5 | TRBV12-5 | - | 14 | TRBD1 | CASATGEGGQPQHF | TGTGCTAGCGCTACAGGGGAAGGGGGGCAGCCCCAGCATTTT
TRBJ2-5 | TRBV28 | - | 20 | - | CASSFGPAGTHSLTLETQYF | TGTGCCAGCAGTTTTGGGCCCGCCGGGACTCACTCGCTCACTCTGGAGACCCAGTACTTC
TRBJ1-2 | TRBV7-8 | - | 16 | - | CATTLPGSGAGLGYTF | TGTGCCACTACACTGCCGGGTAGCGGCGCGGGGCTTGGCTACACCTTC
TRBJ2-1 | TRBV5-4 | few | 17 | TRBD2 | CASSPRTSGRAGNEQFF | TGTGCCAGCAGCCCCCGGACTAGCGGGAGGGCCGGCAATGAGCAGTTCTTC
TRBJ2-2 | TRBV5-4 | - | 15 | TRBD1 | CASRGPGQGTGELFF | TGTGCCAGCAGGGGACCGGGACAGGGCACCGGGGAGCTGTTTTTT
TRBJ2-3 | TRBV3-1/TRBV3-2 | - | 16 | - | CASSQGGGLIADTQYF | TGTGCCAGCAGCCAAGGGGGGGGGCTCATCGCAGATACGCAGTATTTT
TRBJ1-2 | TRBV10-3 | - | 15 | - | CAISDRNLANYGYTF | TGTGCCATCAGTGACAGGAACTTAGCTAACTATGGCTACACCTTC
TRBJ2-3 | TRBV3-1/TRBV3-2 | - | 17 | TRBD1 | CASSQGDRGPRTDTQYF | TGTGCCAGCAGCCAAGGGGACAGGGGGCCCCGCACAGATACGCAGTATTTT
TRBJ2-3 | TRBV6-1 | - | 14 | TRBD1 | CASSGQGMTDTQYF | TGTGCCAGCAGTGGACAGGGAATGACAGATACGCAGTATTTT
TRBJ2-7 | TRBV18 | few | 14 | - | CASSPGQGPYEQYF | TGTGCCAGCTCACCGGGACAAGGGCCCTACGAGCAGTACTTC
TRBJ2-5 | TRBV10-3 | - | 17 | - | CAISESRGRGLGETQYF | TGTGCCATCAGTGAGTCTCGGGGCAGGGGCCTAGGGGAGACCCAGTACTTC
TRBJ2-3 | TRBV14 | - | 16 | TRBD2 | CASSQDRGGSDDTQYF | TGTGCCAGCAGCCAAGATCGCGGCGGGAGTGACGATACGCAGTATTTT
TRBJ1-4 | TRBV28 | - | 15 | TRBD1 | CASSYPGTGNEKLFF | TGTGCCAGCAGCTACCCCGGGACAGGGAATGAAAAACTGTTTTTT
TRBJ1-1 | TRBV9 | - | 13 | - | CASSADSNTEAFF | TGTGCCAGCAGCGCGGACAGTAACACTGAAGCTTTCTTT
TRBJ2-1 | TRBV6-5 | - | 13 | TRBD2 | CASRTSGDNEQFF | TGTGCCAGCAGGACTAGCGGGGACAATGAGCAGTTCTTC
TRBJ2-7 | TRBV12-3/TRBV12-4 | once | 11 | - | CASTSSYEQYF | TGTGCCAGCACTTCCTCCTACGAGCAGTACTTC
TRBJ2-2 | TRBV5-1 | once | 17 | TRBD1 | CASAPSTGGLNTGELFF | TGCGCCAGTGCCCCATCGACAGGGGGCTTGAACACCGGGGAGCTGTTTTTT
TRBJ2-7 | TRBV19 | - | 14 | - | CASSFGSVRGEQYF | TGTGCCAGTAGTTTTGGGAGTGTTCGGGGGGAGCAGTACTTC
TRBJ2-7 | TRBV7-2 | - | 14 | TRBD1 | CASSLWQGENEQYF | TGTGCCAGCAGTCTTTGGCAGGGGGAAAACGAGCAGTACTTC
TRBJ1-5 | TRBV2 | - | 15 | TRBD1 | CASRPGQGGNQPQHF | TGTGCCAGCAGACCAGGACAGGGTGGCAATCAGCCCCAGCATTTT
TRBJ2-2 | TRBV27 | - | 15 | TRBD1 | CASSLSGTGFGELFF | TGTGCCAGCAGTTTATCGGGGACAGGGTTCGGGGAGCTGTTTTTT
TRBJ2-5 | TRBV6-1 | once | 16 | TRBD2 | CASSETPGGPQETQYF | TGTGCCAGCAGTGAAACGCCGGGGGGGCCCCAAGAGACCCAGTACTTC
TRBJ2-3 | TRBV4-2 | - | 15 | - | CASSQGRASTDTQYF | TGTGCCAGCAGCCAAGGGAGGGCGAGCACAGATACGCAGTATTTT
TRBJ2-5 | TRBV5-1 | - | 15 | - | CASSSLGGLAETQYF | TGCGCCAGCAGCTCCTTAGGCGGGCTAGCGGAGACCCAGTACTTC
TRBJ2-4 | TRBV5-1 | - | 17 | TRBD2 | CASSVGRASGSLNIQYF | TGCGCCAGCAGCGTCGGCCGAGCTAGCGGGAGTTTAAACATTCAGTACTTC
TRBJ1-3 | TRBV7-9 | - | 15 | TRBD1 | CASSPQGASGNTIYF | TGTGCCAGCAGCCCCCAGGGGGCCTCTGGAAACACCATATATTTT
TRBJ1-6 | TRBV5-1 | - | 15 | - | CASSLDRVSNSPLHF | TGCGCCAGCAGCTTGGACCGGGTGAGTAATTCACCCCTCCACTTT
TRBJ2-5 | TRBV5-5 | - | 15 | - | CASSLAWGGQETQYF | TGTGCCAGCAGCTTGGCGTGGGGAGGACAAGAGACCCAGTACTTC
TRBJ2-1 | TRBV18 | - | 16 | - | CASSLPGLHLSDQQFF | TGTGCCAGCTCACTCCCGGGACTTCACTTATCGGATCAGCAGTTCTTC
TRBJ1-6 | TRBV10-1 | - | 15 | - | CASSGVRGKDSPLHF | TGCGCCAGCAGTGGTGTCAGGGGCAAGGATTCACCCCTCCACTTT
TRBJ1-5 | TRBV28 | - | 13 | - | CASSSRDNQPQHF | TGTGCCAGCAGTTCCAGGGACAATCAGCCCCAGCATTTT
TRBJ1-6 | TRBV9 | - | 17 | TRBD1 | CASSVTGRQGFNSPLHF | TGTGCCAGCAGCGTGACGGGGAGACAGGGGTTTAATTCACCCCTCCACTTT
TRBJ2-7 | TRBV20-1 | - | 13 | TRBD1 | CSASPGQAYEQYF | TGCAGTGCTAGTCCGGGACAGGCCTACGAGCAGTACTTC
TRBJ2-7 | TRBV30 | - | 14 | TRBD2 | CAWSVGGAGDEQYF | TGTGCCTGGAGTGTCGGGGGGGCTGGAGACGAGCAGTACTTC
TRBJ2-7 | TRBV19 | - | 14 | TRBD2 | CASRTSGNADEQYF | TGTGCCAGTAGAACTAGCGGGAACGCCGACGAGCAGTACTTC
TRBJ1-1 | TRBV5-1 | - | 13 | - | CASSQQGGAEAFF | TGCGCCAGCAGTCAACAAGGGGGGGCTGAAGCTTTCTTT
TRBJ2-5 | TRBV28 | once | 14 | - | CASSSPGGPETQYF | TGTGCCAGCAGTTCCCCTGGCGGGCCGGAGACCCAGTACTTC
TRBJ2-7 | TRBV5-1 | - | 15 | TRBD1 | CASSSGQVTTYEQYF | TGCGCCAGCAGCTCAGGACAGGTAACGACCTACGAGCAGTACTTC
TRBJ1-3 | TRBV7-9 | - | 15 | - | CASSLGIYSGNTIYF | TGTGCCAGCAGCTTAGGTATCTACTCTGGAAACACCATATATTTT
TRBJ2-3 | TRBV2 | - | 15 | TRBD2 | CASSEGSGGTDTQYF | TGTGCCAGCAGTGAAGGTAGCGGGGGCACAGATACGCAGTATTTT
TRBJ2-1 | TRBV27 | - | 17 | TRBD2 | CASSSLISGSRGNEQFF | TGTGCCAGCAGTTCCCTGATTAGCGGGAGCCGGGGGAATGAGCAGTTCTTC